This entry features one TCR beta chain sequence. These data belong to a study of siplizumab effects on memory and regulatory T cells. TCRdb's table, derived via immunoSEQ multiplex PCR, lists solely in-frame clones and lacks some. The sample consists of 85,000 to 90,000 clones, approximately 90% of them appearing once. The sequencing sample was made of CD4+ T cells sorted from blood. This sequence originates from a human donor in good health.

DNA of the CDR3: TGTGCCAGCAGTGTACAGGGGGCGAACACCGGGGAGCTGTTTTTT. Translated: CASSVQGANTGELFF. The rearrangement joins TRBV25-1 to TRBJ2-2; 8 bases line up with TRBD1. Trimming at V came to 4 bases and at J to 0 bases, leaving 1 base not matched to a gene. Germline V CDR1 and CDR2: MGHDK, SYGVNS. The length of the CDR3 is 15 residues.